Listed below are T cell receptor beta chains from one sample, sequenced in a study of cytomegalovirus exposure and HLA in healthy donors. TCRdb keeps only in-frame clones here, not all; method: immunoSEQ multiplex PCR. The sample shows roughly 160,000 clones, approximately 84% of them seen only once. Sequencing was done on a sample of PBMCs. The source of these receptors is a man aged 25-40 years in good health and CMV-seronegative. The CDR3 runs from the conserved cysteine through the conserved F or W. D genes are given only for firm matches. Not all rows give a size; the values are once, few, many and, for expanded clones, a class.

J | size | V | D | DNA | CDR3
TRBJ1-6 | . | TRBV30 | TRBD1 | TGTGCCTGGAGTGGGGACAGGGGGAATTCACCCCTCCACTTT | CAWSGDRGNSPLHF
TRBJ2-1 | . | TRBV7-8 | TRBD1 | TGTGCCAGCAGCTTACTCCCAGGGGGCAATGAGCAGTTCTTC | CASSLLPGGNEQFF
TRBJ1-4 | . | TRBV6-4 | . | TGTGCCAGCAGTGACGGGCTCCATGAAAAACTGTTTTTT | CASSDGLHEKLFF
TRBJ1-1 | . | TRBV9 | . | TGTGCCAGCAGCGAAGGGGGGAGGGACACTGAAGCTTTCTTT | CASSEGGRDTEAFF
TRBJ2-7 | . | TRBV27 | . | TGTGCCAGCAGTTTGGGCTCCTACTACGAGCAGTACTTC | CASSLGSYYEQYF
TRBJ1-2 | . | TRBV4-3 | TRBD1 | TGCGCCAGCAGCCAGGACAGGCTCCGCTATGGCTACACCTTC | CASSQDRLRYGYTF
TRBJ2-1 | few | TRBV25-1 | . | TGTGCCAGCAGTCCCAAGAGCTCCTACAATGAGCAGTTCTTC | CASSPKSSYNEQFF
TRBJ2-7 | . | TRBV20-1 | . | TGCAGTGCTACCACAGATTACGAGCAGTACTTC | CSATTDYEQYF
TRBJ2-1 | . | TRBV5-1 | TRBD2 | TGCGCCAGCAGCTTGTCTCGGGGGGGCAAAAATGAGCAGTTCTTC | CASSLSRGGKNEQFF
TRBJ1-1 | . | TRBV27 | . | TGTGCCAGCAGTTTATTCGTGACAACGGGGGCTTTCTTT | CASSLFVTTGAFF
TRBJ1-2 | . | TRBV7-2 | . | TGTGCCAGCAGCGCCGCCCCGCGCCTCGCCTATGGCTACACCTTC | CASSAAPRLAYGYTF
TRBJ2-2 | few | TRBV5-1 | . | TGCGCCAGCAGCTTGGCAGGAAACACCGGGGAGCTGTTTTTT | CASSLAGNTGELFF
TRBJ1-2 | . | TRBV2 | TRBD1 | TGTGCCAGCAGCTCCGACAGGGGCACAGGGGGCTACACCTTC | CASSSDRGTGGYTF
TRBJ2-5 | . | TRBV11-2 | . | TGTGCCAGCAGCTTATATACAGGTCTGGAGACCCAGTACTTC | CASSLYTGLETQYF
TRBJ2-3 | . | TRBV27 | . | TGTGCCAGCAGCCCCCAAGGGGGCTACGGGGGGGCAAGCACAGATACGCAGTATTTT | CASSPQGGYGGASTDTQYF
TRBJ2-1 | . | TRBV27 | . | TGTGCCAGCAGTTTAAATCCTACGGTGCCAAGGGGCAATGAGCAGTTCTTC | CASSLNPTVPRGNEQFF
TRBJ1-1 | . | TRBV29-1 | TRBD1 | TGCAGCGTTGAACTAGGGACAGGGGTGACTGAAGCTTTCTTT | CSVELGTGVTEAFF
TRBJ2-3 | . | TRBV28 | TRBD2 | TGTGCCAGCAGTCCCCTGACTAGCGGGGTCACAGATACGCAGTATTTT | CASSPLTSGVTDTQYF
TRBJ2-3 | . | TRBV28 | TRBD2 | TGTGCCAGTACCCGGCTAGCGGAAATCGCAGATACGCAGTATTTT | CASTRLAEIADTQYF
TRBJ2-7 | . | TRBV10-3 | TRBD1 | TGTGCCATCAGACAGGGGGAAAACGTGGGGGAGCAGTACTTC | CAIRQGENVGEQYF
TRBJ2-1 | . | TRBV29-1 | TRBD1 | TGCAGCGTTGGGGACAGGGGTCCCTACAATGAGCAGTTCTTC | CSVGDRGPYNEQFF
TRBJ1-4 | . | TRBV19 | . | TGTGCCAGTAGTATCGACAGGTTAGGATGGAAAGGTGAAAAACTGTTTTTT | CASSIDRLGWKGEKLFF
TRBJ2-7 | . | TRBV7-9 | TRBD1 | TGTGCCAGCAGCCAAGGGGGCCAAATCTACGAGCAGTACTTC | CASSQGGQIYEQYF
TRBJ1-6 | . | TRBV6-5 | TRBD1 | TGTGCCAGCAGTTCCCGGGACAGGGTTTCACCCCTCCACTTT | CASSSRDRVSPLHF
TRBJ1-2 | . | TRBV30 | . | TGTGCCTGGATGAAGGGGGTAGGGGATGGCTACACCTTC | CAWMKGVGDGYTF
TRBJ1-6 | . | TRBV19 | TRBD1 | TGTGCCAGCACACCAGGGGGAGGCTCACCCCTCCACTTT | CASTPGGGSPLHF
TRBJ2-1 | . | TRBV10-3 | TRBD2 | TGTGCCATCGCTACCACTAGCGGGAGGGACAATGAGCAGTTCTTC | CAIATTSGRDNEQFF
TRBJ2-7 | . | TRBV5-1 | TRBD2 | TGCGCCAGCAGCGCGGGGGGCAGGGAGAACGAGCAGTACTTC | CASSAGGRENEQYF
TRBJ1-1 | . | TRBV6-1 | . | TGTGCCAGCAGTGAAAAATTTCTACAGGCCAAAGCTTTCTTT | CASSEKFLQAKAFF
TRBJ2-6 | . | TRBV11-3 | . | TGTGCCAGCAGCCCGAGGGCCTTCACGGCCAACGTCCTGACTTTC | CASSPRAFTANVLTF
TRBJ2-3 | few | TRBV6-4 | TRBD2 | TGTGCCAGCAGTGCTAGCGGGGGGGCCACAGATACGCAGTATTTT | CASSASGGATDTQYF
TRBJ2-3 | . | TRBV29-1 | TRBD1 | TGCAGCGTAAACGGTGGGCTCCCTAACAGCTCTAACAGGGGTCGGCGCACAGATACGCAGTATTTT | CSVNGGLPNSSNRGRRTDTQYF
TRBJ2-7 | . | TRBV15 | TRBD1 | TGTGCCACCAGCAGACGGACAGGGGGCGAAGAGCAGTACTTC | CATSRRTGGEEQYF
TRBJ2-1 | . | TRBV30 | TRBD2 | TGTGCCTGGAGTGATTTCGGAGGTAGCGGGAGGGCCGATGAGCAGTTCTTC | CAWSDFGGSGRADEQFF
TRBJ2-2 | . | TRBV30 | TRBD2 | TGTGCCGGCGGGAGGACACGACGGGAGGAGCTGTTTTTT | CAGGRTRREELFF
TRBJ2-3 | once | TRBV11-2 | TRBD1 | TGTGCCAGCAGCTTAGCCGAGACAGGGTCAGATACGCAGTATTTT | CASSLAETGSDTQYF
TRBJ2-7 | . | TRBV27 | TRBD1 | TGTGCCAGCAGATACAAACCGGGACAGGGACCCTACGAGCAGTACTTC | CASRYKPGQGPYEQYF
TRBJ1-5 | once | TRBV7-2 | . | TGTGCCAGCAGCTTAGAGGTAGGGGAGGGATATCAGCCCCAGCATTTT | CASSLEVGEGYQPQHF
TRBJ2-7 | . | TRBV30 | TRBD2 | TGTGCCTGGAGCAGGGGACTAGCGGGGGACGAGCAGTACTTC | CAWSRGLAGDEQYF
TRBJ1-5 | . | TRBV30 | . | TGTGCCTGGAGCCGTATCGGGGGGTTTCTAGGCAATCAGCCCCAGCATTTT | CAWSRIGGFLGNQPQHF
TRBJ1-1 | . | TRBV19 | . | TGTGCCAGTAGTATCTCTTCCAACACTGAAGCTTTCTTT | CASSISSNTEAFF
TRBJ1-5 | . | TRBV27 | TRBD1 | TGTGCCAGCAGTTCGGACAGGTCAAATCAGCCCCAGCATTTT | CASSSDRSNQPQHF
TRBJ2-1 | . | TRBV21-1 | . | TGTGCCAGCAGCACCAAACCGGGACAGGGGGGCAATGAGCAGTTCTTC | CASSTKPGQGGNEQFF
TRBJ2-5 | . | TRBV11-2 | TRBD2 | TGTGCCAGCAGCTACGATAGCGGGTCCCGCCAAGAGACCCAGTACTTC | CASSYDSGSRQETQYF
TRBJ2-1 | . | TRBV11-2 | . | TGTGCCAGCAGCTTAGGGGCGACGCCTGACAATGAGCAGTTCTTC | CASSLGATPDNEQFF
TRBJ1-5 | . | TRBV27 | . | TGTGCCTCTGCCCCGGGAACAGGGACCAATCAGCCCCAGCATTTT | CASAPGTGTNQPQHF
TRBJ1-2 | . | TRBV6-1 | . | TGTGCCAGCAGGGACCCACTACAGGGCTACTATGGCTACACCTTC | CASRDPLQGYYGYTF
TRBJ2-7 | . | TRBV14 | . | TGTGCCAGCAGCCAAGCATTTTACGGGGAGCAGTACTTC | CASSQAFYGEQYF
TRBJ2-7 | . | TRBV5-1 | . | TGCGCCAGCAGCCCCGATGGGAGCGGGTACGAGCAGTACTTC | CASSPDGSGYEQYF
TRBJ2-5 | . | TRBV7-9 | . | TGTTCCAGCAGCTTACCGGGTGAGACCCAGTACTTC | CSSSLPGETQYF
TRBJ1-5 | . | TRBV30 | . | TGTGCCTGGAGTACTCAGGGTTGGCAGCCCCAGCATTTT | CAWSTQGWQPQHF
TRBJ2-2 | . | TRBV13 | TRBD2 | TGTGCCAGCAGCTTCCGGACCCACCAGGGAATTAGCGGGACCGGGGAGCTGTTTTTT | CASSFRTHQGISGTGELFF